This T cell receptor (beta chain) was obtained from a study of blood T cell repertoires in COVID-19. Study summary: The United States, Italy and Spain were the sources of the acute and convalescent COVID-19 samples. Sample material is recorded as cDNA or gDNA derived from T cells, B-cell-depleted T cells, or PBMCs.

The CDR3 runs to 15 residues. Trimming removed 4 bases from V and 4 bases from J; junction bases left unmatched: 5. Germline values: CDR1 SGHRS, CDR2 YFSETQ. Sequencing used immunoSEQ multiplex PCR; TCRdb keeps in-frame clones, though not all of them. This table has around 92,000 clones, about 82% appearing once. The receptor comes from a human donor in a cohort sampled during active COVID-19. Sequencing input: peripheral blood. The chain is built from TRBV5-1 and TRBJ2-7, with 13 bases aligning to TRBD2. The CDR3 sequence: CASSLRTSGGYEQYF. The DNA of the CDR3 is TGCGCCAGCAGCCTCCGGACTAGCGGGGGTTACGAGCAGTACTTC. The full variable domain, with the rest looked up from reference TRBV5-1 and TRBJ2-7, is KAGVTQTPRYLIKTRGQQVTLSCSPISGHRSVSWYQQTPGQGLQFLFEYFSETQRNKGNFPGRFSGRQFSNSRSEMNVSTLELGDSALYLCASSLRTSGGYEQYFGPGTRLTVT.